The sequence of this T cell receptor (beta chain) was determined in a study of glioma-infiltrating T cells after dendritic cell vaccination. Study information: Three intradermal dendritic cell vaccine injections were given every two weeks.

Germline CDR1 SNHLY, CDR2 FYNNEI. V lost 3 bases to trimming and J lost 6 bases; unmatched junction nucleotides: 9. The CDR3 runs to 16 residues. Noted time point: after dendritic cell vaccination, including at tumor progression/relapse. TCRdb's table, derived via immunoSEQ multiplex PCR, lists solely in-frame clones and lacks some. The sample has fewer than 60,000 clones, 89% seen once. The chain has TRBV2 and TRBJ2-2; TRBD1 matches 8 bases. This TCR was sampled from a human donor with glioblastoma. This sample comprised blood, obtained after dendritic cell vaccination. CDR3 sequence (DNA): TGTGCCAGCAGTGAGGTTGACAGGGGCCGGGCCGGGGAGCTGTTTTTT. Its protein is CASSEVDRGRAGELFF.